These 8 T cell receptor beta chains share one sample of origin, sequenced in a study of blood T cell repertoires in COVID-19. Data came from immunoSEQ multiplex PCR; TCRdb stores just in-frame clones and leaves some out. The sample holds about 230,000 clones, 83% seen once. The sample was peripheral blood. All receptors come from a man at least 80 years old with acute or convalescent COVID-19.

The chain carries TRBV7-9 and TRBJ1-1; 8 bases align to TRBD1. The CDR3 consists of 16 residues. Germline assignment: CDR1 SEHNR and CDR2 FQNEAQ (reference sequence). J gave up 1 base and V 0 bases, and 4 bases lay outside the gene matches. CDR3 sequence: CASSLAGTGQNTEAFF. In DNA form, the CDR3 reads TGTGCCAGCAGCTTAGCCGGGACAGGCCAGAACACTGAAGCTTTCTTT.

The chain links TRBV28 to TRBJ1-3; D is possibly TRBD1 (6 bases). CDR1 is MDHEN and CDR2 is SYDVKM in the germline V gene. This CDR3 is built from 16 residues. Trimming removed 4 bases from V and 0 bases from J, with 13 bases in between. The CDR3 bases are TGTGCCAGCAGTTCGCCCGGGACACCCTCTGGAAACACCATATATTTT. The encoded protein is CASSSPGTPSGNTIYF.

The chain combines TRBV5-1 with TRBJ2-1; 8 nucleotides align to TRBD2. The CDR3 extends over 15 amino acids. CDR1 is SGHRS and CDR2 is YFSETQ in the germline V gene. V was clipped by 2 bases and J by 2 bases; unmatched bases: 3. The CDR3 sequence is CASSFDGGAYNEQFF. CDR3 in DNA: TGCGCCAGCAGCTTCGACGGGGGGGCCTACAATGAGCAGTTCTTC. Full variable domain (missing parts from reference TRBV5-1 and TRBJ2-1): KAGVTQTPRYLIKTRGQQVTLSCSPISGHRSVSWYQQTPGQGLQFLFEYFSETQRNKGNFPGRFSGRQFSNSRSEMNVSTLELGDSALYLCASSFDGGAYNEQFFGPGTRLTVL.

This clone was detected only once. The rearrangement uses TRBV9 and TRBJ1-2; D is ambiguous. This CDR3 contains 14 residues. CDR1 is SGDLS, CDR2 YYNGEE, per germline. Trimming left V 0 bases short and J 4 bases short, with 10 bases between. The CDR3 region is CASSVDQVSYGYTF. As DNA, the CDR3 is TGTGCCAGCAGCGTAGACCAGGTATCCTATGGCTACACCTTC.

The chain recombines TRBV19 with TRBJ1-2; a weak D match, TRBD1 (5 bases). The germline V gene has CDR1 LNHDA and CDR2 SQIVND (reference sequence). This CDR3 spans 14 amino acids. V was trimmed by 9 bases and J by 5 bases, leaving 19 bases between them. The CDR3, as DNA: TGTGCCAGCGCAAATACCGGGACTTCATATGGCTACACCTTC. It encodes CASANTGTSYGYTF.

The genes are TRBV5-4 and TRBJ2-3, with TRBD1 as a possible D gene (6 bases). CDR1 and CDR2 (germline): SGHNT, YYREEE (reference sequence). Deletions cut 0 bases from V and 4 bases from J, with 9 bases between. The CDR3 is 14 amino acids. The CDR3 nucleotides read TGTGCCAGCAGCTTGGCAGCAGGGGCAGATACGCAGTATTTT. Translating it yields CASSLAAGADTQYF.

The chain uses TRBV3-1 (or the pseudogene TRBV3-2) and TRBJ2-7, with 10 bases identical to TRBD1. This CDR3 contains 16 residues. Trimming removed 4 bases from V and 2 bases from J; junction bases left unmatched: 8. Germline loops: CDR1 LGHDT, CDR2 YNNKEL (reference sequence). DNA of the CDR3: TGTGCCAGCAGCCGAAGACAGGGGGCAGATCCCTACGAGCAGTACTTC. The encoded protein is CASSRRQGADPYEQYF.

This rearrangement joins TRBV28 to TRBJ1-2, with D perhaps matching TRBD1 (6 bases). The V end was cut by 5 bases, the J end by 8 bases, with 12 bases between. This CDR3 is built from 12 residues. CDR1 is MDHEN, CDR2 SYDVKM, per germline. Written as DNA, the CDR3 is TGTGCCAGCAGTGCAGGGGTCTTGGGCTACACCTTC. Translated: CASSAGVLGYTF.